The 27 T cell receptor beta chains presented below share a single source sample, sequenced in a study of blood T cells in healthy people across ages. For the second PCR, which ran for about 6 to 11 cycles, a sample-barcoded 5' primer and a J-beta primer mix were used. TCRdb ran MiXCR on the 5' RACE reads and lists one entry per CDR3 protein. The sample lists hundreds of thousands of distinct CDR3 sequences, about 62% seen once, with 22% in the top ten. What was sequenced was blood. These receptors originate from a man aged 30-40 years in good health.

The V and J genes are TRBV18 and TRBJ2-1, with a tentative D call TRBD1 (6 bases). Trimming took 3 bases from V and 8 from J, leaving 14 bases between them. The length of the CDR3 is 14 residues. In germline, CDR1 is KGHSH, CDR2 LQKENI. CDR3 nucleotides: TGTGCCAGCTCACCCAGGGGCCAGGGGTATGAGCAGTTCTTC. Translating it yields CASSPRGQGYEQFF.

This clonotype has only a few counts. This rearrangement joins TRBV10-3 to TRBJ1-6, with D unresolved. The CDR3 is 17 residues long. Trimming removed 0 bases at V and 0 bases at J, with 9 bases between. Germline V CDR1 and CDR2: ENHRY, SYGVKD. The CDR3 nucleotides are TGTGCCATCAGTGAGTCGGCCAGAGGCTCCTATAATTCACCCCTCCACTTT. Residues: CAISESARGSYNSPLHF.

The chain is built from TRBV20-1 and TRBJ2-7; weak D call: TRBD2 (5 bases). V lost 6 bases, J lost 0 bases, and 12 bases lay in between. Germline CDR1 DFQATT, CDR2 SNEGSKA (reference sequence). CDR3 size: 13 residues. The CDR3 DNA reads TGCAGTGCGGACGGTAGCGACTCCTACGAGCAGTACTTC. It translates to CSADGSDSYEQYF.

This clonotype was counted only a few times. The chain employs TRBV12-3 or TRBV12-4 and TRBJ2-5; either TRBD1 or TRBD2 may supply D (5 bases each). V gave up 5 bases and J gave up 5 bases, with 9 bases separating them. The CDR3 is 12 residues long. DNA of the CDR3: TGTGCCAGCAGTCGGGGCAGTGAGACCCAGTACTTC. Translated, it gives CASSRGSETQYF.

The chain employs TRBV7-2 and TRBJ2-3; the D gene is possibly TRBD1 (6 bases). The germline V gene encodes CDR1 SGHTA and CDR2 FQGNSA. V gave up 10 bases and J gave up 4 bases, with 15 bases separating them. The CDR3 extends over 13 amino acids. The CDR3: CATSTGLADTQYF. The DNA of the CDR3 is TGTGCCACCTCGACAGGTTTGGCAGATACGCAGTATTTT.

The gene calls are TRBV20-1 and TRBJ2-5; the D gene is possibly TRBD2 (7 bases). The CDR3 totals 14 residues. Trimming took 8 bases from V and 2 from J, leaving 18 bases between them. The germline V gene has CDR1 DFQATT and CDR2 SNEGSKA (reference sequence). CDR3 sequence reads: CSLTIRGAQETQYF. DNA of the CDR3: TGCAGTCTTACGATACGGGGGGCACAAGAGACCCAGTACTTC.

This clonotype was counted only a few times. The gene calls are TRBV29-1 and TRBJ2-1, with 9 bases identical to TRBD1. This CDR3 has 12 residues. J gave up 12 bases and V 2 bases, and 5 bases lay outside the gene matches. Germline assignment: CDR1 SQVTM and CDR2 ANQGSEA. CDR3 amino acids: CSVEPGTGSQFF. CDR3 DNA sequence: TGCAGCGTTGAACCAGGGACAGGGTCGCAGTTCTTC.

This clonotype was observed once. This chain joins TRBV5-1 and TRBJ2-4; perhaps TRBD2 as D (6 bases). The end of the DNA fits TRBJ2-7 better, so the J call may be wrong. The CDR3 spans 15 residues. Germline V gene data show CDR1 as SGHRS and CDR2 as YFSETQ. As DNA, the CDR3 is TGCGCCAGCAAAGTAGGGGACTCCTTAACCTACGAGCAGTACTTC. Amino acid sequence: CASKVGDSLTYEQYF.

The genes are TRBV20-1 and TRBJ2-3; 11 bases line up with TRBD2. After removal of 0 bases from V and 4 bases from J, the junction contained 6 bases not matched to a gene. CDR3 length: 16 residues. Germline V gene data show CDR1 as DFQATT and CDR2 as SNEGSKA (reference sequence). CDR3 nucleotide sequence: TGCAGTGCTAGAGATAGGGTAGCGGGGGGGCCAGATACGCAGTATTTT. Its translation: CSARDRVAGGPDTQYF.

The chain links TRBV27 to TRBJ2-7; perhaps TRBD1 as D (5 bases). CDR3 length: 12 residues. Germline V gives CDR1 MNHEY, CDR2 SMNVEV (reference sequence). Trimming removed 5 bases at V and 6 bases at J, with 11 bases between. The CDR3 here is CASSLSGREQYF. CDR3 sequence (DNA): TGTGCCAGCAGTCTCTCAGGGCGCGAGCAGTACTTC.

As to this clonotype: An end of the junction differs from the germline gene, which may be a read error. The chain has TRBV27 and TRBJ2-4; 14 nucleotides match TRBD2. This CDR3 region has 15 residues. CDR1 is MNHEY, CDR2 SMNVEV, per germline (reference sequence). The CDR3 loop is CASSSGGTSGSIRYF. The CDR3, as DNA: TGTGCCAGCAGTTCGGGGGGGACTAGCGGGAGCATTCGGTACTTC.

This clonotype has only one observation. This chain uses TRBV12-3 or TRBV12-4 with TRBJ2-2; D is unresolved. The CDR3 has 13 residues. The germline V and J ends were trimmed by 5 bases and 3 bases, with 7 bases remaining between them. The CDR3 spells CASSIGHTGELFF. DNA of the CDR3: TGTGCCAGCAGTATCGGTCACACCGGGGAGCTGTTTTTT.

V usage is TRBV12-3 or TRBV12-4 and J usage is TRBJ2-7; D may be TRBD1 (5 bases). This CDR3 spans 11 amino acids. The V end lost 3 bases, the J end lost 9 bases, and 9 bases lay between the germline ends. The CDR3 DNA follows: TGTGCCAGCAGTTTTGACAGTCGGCAGTACTTC. It encodes CASSFDSRQYF.

V is TRBV27 and J is TRBJ2-2; 8 nucleotides match TRBD2. CDR1 and CDR2 from the germline V gene are MNHEY and SMNVEV (reference sequence). V gave up 3 bases and J gave up 4 bases; unmatched junction bases: 4. The CDR3 is 15 residues long. Here the CDR3 DNA reads TGTGCCAGCAGTTTCGGGGGGGTTGGCACCGGGGAGCTGTTTTTT. It is translated as CASSFGGVGTGELFF.

V gene TRBV28 combines with J gene TRBJ2-5, with 7 bases that match TRBD2. CDR1 is MDHEN, CDR2 SYDVKM, per germline. J gave up 5 bases and V 6 bases, and 6 bases lay outside the gene matches. This CDR3 has 13 amino acids. For the CDR3, the DNA is TGTGCCAGCAGGAAGCGGGATCTGGAGACCCAGTACTTC. It encodes CASRKRDLETQYF.

This clonotype was seen once. The chain couples TRBV10-3 to TRBJ1-2; no reliable D call. The CDR3 has 14 residues. V lost 4 bases to trimming and J lost 6 bases, with 15 bases between them. The germline V gene has CDR1 ENHRY and CDR2 SYGVKD. CDR3 protein: CAISGVFMPHGYTF. In nucleotides, the CDR3 is TGTGCCATCAGTGGCGTTTTCATGCCACATGGCTACACCTTC.

The rearrangement links TRBV9 to TRBJ2-3; 11 nucleotides align to TRBD1. CDR3 length equals 18 residues. Germline V CDR1 and CDR2: SGDLS, YYNGEE. Trimming at V came to 0 bases and at J to 6 bases, leaving 12 bases not matched to a gene. The CDR3 region is CASSVEGGGTGGPDTQYF. In nucleotides, the CDR3 is TGTGCCAGCAGCGTAGAGGGTGGAGGGACAGGGGGACCCGATACGCAGTATTTT.

V usage is TRBV29-1 and J usage is TRBJ2-1, with 7 bases identical to TRBD1. Germline CDR1 SQVTM, CDR2 ANQGSEA. CDR3 size: 14 residues. J gave up 9 bases and V 7 bases, and 15 bases lay outside the gene matches. For the CDR3, the DNA is TGCAGCGCCGAGGGACAGCGGACCTGGGGTGAGCAGTTCTTC. This translates into CSAEGQRTWGEQFF.

This clonotype was recorded a few times. V is TRBV4-2 and J is TRBJ2-7, with D perhaps assigned TRBD1 or TRBD2 (5 bases each). The V end was cut by 1 base, the J end by 6 bases, with 10 bases between. The CDR3 is 13 amino acids. Germline values: CDR1 LGHNA, CDR2 YNFKEQ. The DNA for the CDR3 is TGTGCCAGCAGCCAAGGGCTGAGGGGCGAGCAGTACTTC. Encoded protein: CASSQGLRGEQYF.

This sequence joins TRBV20-1 and TRBJ2-5; D is perhaps TRBD2 (5 bases). The V gene's germline CDR1 is DFQATT and CDR2 SNEGSKA (reference sequence). V gave up 5 bases and J gave up 1 base, with 14 bases separating them. This CDR3 comprises 14 residues. CDR3 sequence reads: CSAGSRHIQETQYF. The DNA for the CDR3 is TGCAGTGCTGGGAGTAGGCACATCCAAGAGACCCAGTACTTC.

The table lists this clonotype with a count of one. The rearrangement uses TRBV6-5 and TRBJ2-5; a possible D gene is TRBD1 (5 bases). Looked up from germline, CDR1 is MNHEY and CDR2 is SVGAGI. CDR3 length: 16 amino acids. V was cut by 0 bases and J by 0 bases, with 11 bases left in between. CDR3 DNA: TGTGCCAGCAGTTACTCGAGAGCAGGGAACCAAGAGACCCAGTACTTC. It encodes CASSYSRAGNQETQYF.

Concerning this clonotype itself: A much more abundant neighbour one base away suggests this may be a read error. The chain has TRBV6-6 and TRBJ2-5, with unresolved D. From germline, CDR1 is MNHNY and CDR2 SVGAGI (reference sequence). The CDR3 has 11 amino acids. Trimming left V 6 bases short and J 4 bases short, with 6 bases between. The CDR3 nucleotides read TGTGCCAGCAGAAACCCAGAGACCCAGTACTTC. Translated: CASRNPETQYF.

The chain joins TRBV7-6 to TRBJ2-7; 9 nucleotides line up with TRBD2. V dropped 5 bases and J dropped 7; count of bases not matched to a gene: 3. From germline, CDR1 is SGHVS and CDR2 FNYEAQ. The CDR3 covers 12 residues. The DNA for the CDR3 is TGTGCCAGCAGCCGACTAGCGGAGGAGCAGTACTTC. It yields the protein CASSRLAEEQYF.

V is TRBV11-2 and J is TRBJ2-5; 7 positions agree with TRBD2. The CDR3 consists of 11 residues. The V segment lost 3 bases and the J segment 13 bases; nucleotides outside the gene matches: 5. The germline CDR1 and CDR2 sequences are SGHAT and FQNNGV. The CDR3 loop reads CASSFAGDWYF. The CDR3 DNA sequence: TGTGCCAGCAGCTTTGCGGGAGATTGGTACTTC.

This clonotype occurred a few times. The chain has TRBV28 and TRBJ2-4, with TRBD2 matching 7 bases. Germline values: CDR1 MDHEN, CDR2 SYDVKM. Trimming took 6 bases from V and 3 from J; bases not matched to a gene: 2. The CDR3 runs to 13 residues. CDR3 sequence reads: CASRGGVKNIQYF. The CDR3 DNA is TGTGCCAGCAGGGGAGGGGTCAAAAACATTCAGTACTTC.

The rearrangement uses TRBV6-6 and TRBJ2-3; 7 nucleotides match TRBD2. After removal of 1 base from V and 3 bases from J, the junction contained 4 bases not matched to a gene. The CDR3 sequence is 15 residues long. Germline V CDR1 and CDR2: MNHNY, SVGAGI (reference sequence). The CDR3 reads CASSYLASGTDTQYF. CDR3 nucleotide sequence: TGTGCCAGCAGTTACTTGGCTAGCGGTACAGATACGCAGTATTTT.

The V gene is TRBV12-5, the J gene TRBJ2-1, with a tentative D call TRBD2 (7 bases). V was pared by 6 bases and J by 4 bases, with 16 bases between. The V gene's germline CDR1 is LGHNT and CDR2 FRNRAP. This CDR3 comprises 15 residues. The CDR3 DNA is TGTGCTAGTGGCCCCTGGCGGGGGCCTTACAATGAGCAGTTCTTC. Translating gives CASGPWRGPYNEQFF. The full variable domain, rest sourced from reference TRBV12-5 and TRBJ2-1, is DARVTQTPRHKVTEMGQEVTMRCQPILGHNTVFWYRQTMMQGLELLAYFRNRAPLDDSGMPKDRFSAEMPDATLATLKIQPSEPRDSAVYFCASGPWRGPYNEQFFGPGTRLTVL.